What follows are 12 T cell receptor beta chains derived from one specimen sequenced in a study of T cells after yellow fever vaccination. Via MiXCR, TCRdb re-called the 5' RACE reads, giving one row per CDR3 protein. The data show around 310,000 distinct CDR3 sequences, 3% to 4.5% seen once. This material consisted of PBMCs, taken 5 days after the yellow fever booster vaccination. These receptor sequences come from a man between 18 and 29 years old who received the YFV17D yellow fever vaccine.

The chain has TRBV7-8 and TRBJ2-5, with D unclear. Trimming removed 3 bases from V and 0 bases from J, with 8 bases in between. The CDR3 spans 14 residues. Germline V lookup: CDR1 SGHVS, CDR2 FQNEAQ. This chain's CDR3 is CASSFVLYQETQYF. CDR3 nucleotide sequence: TGTGCCAGCAGCTTTGTATTGTACCAAGAGACCCAGTACTTC.

This clonotype was picked up many times. The V and J genes are TRBV6-5 and TRBJ2-7; possible D gene TRBD1, 6 bases. The germline V gene has CDR1 MNHEY and CDR2 SVGAGI. The CDR3 totals 14 residues. V shed 0 bases and J shed 5 bases, with 11 bases lying between them. The CDR3 region is CASSYSTGGNEQYF. The CDR3 DNA reads TGTGCCAGCAGTTACTCGACAGGAGGCAACGAGCAGTACTTC.

This clonotype was picked up a small number of times. The V and J genes are TRBV5-4 and TRBJ1-6; D is possibly TRBD1 (6 bases). V was trimmed by 3 bases and J by 8 bases, leaving 12 bases between them. Germline CDR1 is SGHNT and CDR2 is YYREEE (reference sequence). The CDR3 length is 14 residues. CDR3 bases: TGTGCCAGCAGCTCCGGGACAATGGATTCACCCCTCCACTTT. As protein: CASSSGTMDSPLHF.

This clonotype has more than one count but fewer than ten. The chain recombines TRBV4-3 with TRBJ2-7; D gene uncertain. V lost 0 bases, J lost 3 bases, and 15 bases lay in between. This CDR3 spans 16 amino acids. The germline CDR1 and CDR2 sequences are LGHNA and YSLEER. CDR3 sequence: CASSQDRWQSHYEQYF. CDR3 coding DNA: TGCGCCAGCAGCCAAGATCGGTGGCAGTCCCACTACGAGCAGTACTTC.

This chain joins TRBV7-3 and TRBJ2-1; the D is unclear. Germline V lookup: CDR1 SGHTA, CDR2 FQGTGA. The CDR3 extends over 13 amino acids. Trimming pared 8 bases from V and 0 bases from J, leaving 8 bases between. The CDR3 sequence is CASASSSYNEQFF. CDR3 nucleotides: TGTGCCAGCGCGTCTAGCTCCTACAATGAGCAGTTCTTC.

This clonotype was picked up a small number of times. The rearrangement joins TRBV7-2 to TRBJ1-3; D is ambiguous. Trimming removed 5 bases at V and 0 bases at J, with 8 bases between. This CDR3 is built from 14 residues. CDR1 SGHTA and CDR2 FQGNSA come from the germline V gene. DNA of the CDR3: TGTGCCAGCAGCCGGGAGAGCTCTGGAAACACCATATATTTT. Its protein product is CASSRESSGNTIYF.

The CDR3 spells CASSLGRQGNQPQHF. CDR3 DNA sequence: TGTGCCAGCAGCTTAGGGAGGCAGGGCAATCAGCCCCAGCATTTT. The V and J genes are TRBV7-6 and TRBJ1-5; D gene unclear. The CDR3 covers 15 residues. The germline V gene encodes CDR1 SGHVS and CDR2 FNYEAQ. The V end was cut by 1 base, the J end by 2 bases, with 9 bases between.

The V call is TRBV5-6, the J call TRBJ1-6; a weak D match, TRBD1 (5 bases). Germline V gene lookup returns CDR1 SGHDT and CDR2 YYEEEE. Trimming stripped 2 bases from V and 9 bases from J, with 12 bases between. The length of the CDR3 is 14 residues. CDR3 sequence (DNA): TGTGCCAGCAGCTTAGACGGGGCAAGTTCACCCCTCCACTTT. Translation: CASSLDGASSPLHF.

The genes are TRBV18 and TRBJ2-3; 11 bases align to TRBD1. Trimming at V came to 3 bases and at J to 0 bases, leaving 2 bases not matched to a gene. Germline lookup yields CDR1 KGHSH and CDR2 LQKENI. The CDR3 extends over 16 amino acids. In DNA form, the CDR3 reads TGTGCCAGCTCACCGGGACAGGGGGGAAGCACAGATACGCAGTATTTT. Its translation: CASSPGQGGSTDTQYF.

The chain couples TRBV19 to TRBJ2-2, with 7 bases matching TRBD1. Germline values: CDR1 LNHDA, CDR2 SQIVND (reference sequence). Germline trimming cut 5 bases from V and 1 base from J; bases unmatched to any gene: 7. CDR3 length equals 16 residues. CDR3 nucleotides: TGTGCCAGTAGTCACAGGGGTACTTGGAACACCGGGGAGCTGTTTTTT. Encoded protein: CASSHRGTWNTGELFF.

This clonotype was counted many times. The chain combines TRBV3-1 with TRBJ1-2; D uncertain. The V end lost 0 bases, the J end lost 4 bases, and 6 bases lay between the germline ends. The length of the CDR3 is 13 residues. Per the germline V gene, CDR1 is LGHDT and CDR2 is YNNKEL (reference sequence). CDR3 coding DNA: TGTGCCAGCAGCCAAGATTCTTTCTATGGCTACACCTTC. Amino acid sequence: CASSQDSFYGYTF.

This clonotype occurred a few times. The chain combines TRBV7-9 with TRBJ1-2, with D tentatively TRBD1 (6 bases). Trimming cost V 3 bases and J 2 bases, with 13 bases left between them. From germline, CDR1 is SEHNR and CDR2 FQNEAQ (reference sequence). This CDR3 has 15 amino acids. The CDR3 bases are TGTGCCAGCAGCTTCGGCGGACAGAGAAACTATGGCTACACCTTC. It translates to CASSFGGQRNYGYTF. Combining the CDR3 with reference TRBV7-9 and TRBJ1-2 gives the whole variable domain DTGVSQNPRHKITKRGQNVTFRCDPISEHNRLYWYRQTLGQGPEFLTYFQNEAQLEKSRLLSDRFSAERPKGSFSTLEIQRTEQGDSAMYLCASSFGGQRNYGYTFGSGTRLTVV.